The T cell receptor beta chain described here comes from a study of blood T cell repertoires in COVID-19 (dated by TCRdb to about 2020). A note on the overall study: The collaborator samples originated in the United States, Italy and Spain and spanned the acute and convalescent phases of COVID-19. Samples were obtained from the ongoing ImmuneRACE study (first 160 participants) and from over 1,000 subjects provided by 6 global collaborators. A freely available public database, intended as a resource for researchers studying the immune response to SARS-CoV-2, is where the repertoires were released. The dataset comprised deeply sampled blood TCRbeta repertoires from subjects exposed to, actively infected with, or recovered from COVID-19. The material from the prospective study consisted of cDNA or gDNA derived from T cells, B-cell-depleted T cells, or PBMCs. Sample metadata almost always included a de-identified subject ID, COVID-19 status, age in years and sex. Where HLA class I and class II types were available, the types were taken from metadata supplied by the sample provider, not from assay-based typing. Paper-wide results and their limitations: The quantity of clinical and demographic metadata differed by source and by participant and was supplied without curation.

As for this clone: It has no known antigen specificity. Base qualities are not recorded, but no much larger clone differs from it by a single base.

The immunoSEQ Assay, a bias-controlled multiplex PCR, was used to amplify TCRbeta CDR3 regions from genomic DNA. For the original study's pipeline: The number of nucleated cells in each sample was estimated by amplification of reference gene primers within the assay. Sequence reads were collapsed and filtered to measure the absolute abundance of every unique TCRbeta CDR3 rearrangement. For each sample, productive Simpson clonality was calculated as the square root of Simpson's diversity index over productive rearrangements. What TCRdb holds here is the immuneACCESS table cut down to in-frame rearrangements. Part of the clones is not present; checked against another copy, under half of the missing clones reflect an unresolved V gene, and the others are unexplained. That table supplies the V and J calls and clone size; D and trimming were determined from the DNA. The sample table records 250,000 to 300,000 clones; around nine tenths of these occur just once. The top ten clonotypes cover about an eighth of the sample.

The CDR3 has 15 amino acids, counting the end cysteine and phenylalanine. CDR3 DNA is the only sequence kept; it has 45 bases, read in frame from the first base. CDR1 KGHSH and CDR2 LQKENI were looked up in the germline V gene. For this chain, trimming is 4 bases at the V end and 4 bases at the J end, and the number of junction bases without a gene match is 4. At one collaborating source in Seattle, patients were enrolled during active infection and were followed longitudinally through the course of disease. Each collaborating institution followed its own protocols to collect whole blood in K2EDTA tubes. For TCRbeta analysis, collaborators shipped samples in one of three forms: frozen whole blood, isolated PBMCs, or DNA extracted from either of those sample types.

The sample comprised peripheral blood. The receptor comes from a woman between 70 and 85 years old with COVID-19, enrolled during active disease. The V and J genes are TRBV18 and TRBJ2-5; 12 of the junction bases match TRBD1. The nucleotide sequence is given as TGTGCCAGCTCACAGCCGGGACAGGGGGCAGAGACCCAGTACTTC. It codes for CASSQPGQGAETQYF.